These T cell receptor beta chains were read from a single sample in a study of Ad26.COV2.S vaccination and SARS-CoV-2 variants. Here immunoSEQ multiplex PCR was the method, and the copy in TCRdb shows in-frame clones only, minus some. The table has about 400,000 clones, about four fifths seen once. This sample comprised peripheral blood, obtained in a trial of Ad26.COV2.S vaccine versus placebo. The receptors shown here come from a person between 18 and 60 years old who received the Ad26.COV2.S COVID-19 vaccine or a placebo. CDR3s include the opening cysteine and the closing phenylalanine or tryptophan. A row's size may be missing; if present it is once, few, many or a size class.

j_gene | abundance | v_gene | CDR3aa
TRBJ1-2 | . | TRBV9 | CASSPTSWNYGYTF
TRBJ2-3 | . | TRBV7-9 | CASSSLGLAGLTDTQYF
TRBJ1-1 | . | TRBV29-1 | CSVTTGYTEAFF
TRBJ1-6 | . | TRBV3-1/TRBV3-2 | CASSQPLGSYNSPLHF
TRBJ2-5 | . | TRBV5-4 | CASSLNRGGETQYF
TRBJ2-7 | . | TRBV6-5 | CASSYPGYSSYEQYF
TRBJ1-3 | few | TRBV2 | CASSEQGRNTIYF
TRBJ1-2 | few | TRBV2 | CASSEQTYGYTF
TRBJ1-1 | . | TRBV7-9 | CASSFRQGGPEAFF
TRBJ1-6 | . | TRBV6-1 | CASSEASGSPLHF
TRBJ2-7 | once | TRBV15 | CATSTGTGGYEQYF
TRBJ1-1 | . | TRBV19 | CASSISGGLNTEAFF
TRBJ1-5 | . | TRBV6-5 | CASREGEGNQPQHF
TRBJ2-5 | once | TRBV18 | CASSPRETQYF
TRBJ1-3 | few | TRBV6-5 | CASSLGVRDTIYF
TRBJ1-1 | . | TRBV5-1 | CASSLGGTTEAFF
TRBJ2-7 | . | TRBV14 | CASSQEGTSSYEQYF
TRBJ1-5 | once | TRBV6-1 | CASSVWFGGVNQPQHF
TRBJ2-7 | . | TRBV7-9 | CASSELGDSSAYEQYF
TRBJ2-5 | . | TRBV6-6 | CASSLSGEAAVVETQYF
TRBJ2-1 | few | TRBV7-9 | CASSFPGTGNEQFF
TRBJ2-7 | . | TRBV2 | CASRPRDRGFYEQYF
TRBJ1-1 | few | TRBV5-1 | CASSSQVPNTEAFF
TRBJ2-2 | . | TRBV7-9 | CASSLGWTGGTGELFF
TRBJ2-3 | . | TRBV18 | CASSPGNTQYF
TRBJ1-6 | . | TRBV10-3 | CAISTGENSPLHF
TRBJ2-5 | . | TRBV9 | CASSAYGTSFRETQYF
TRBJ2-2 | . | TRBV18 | CASSRTRGYTGELFF
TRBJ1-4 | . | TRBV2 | CASSEWGTNEKLFF
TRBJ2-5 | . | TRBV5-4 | CASSLSGETQYF
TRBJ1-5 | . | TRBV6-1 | CASSEVGRRGNQPQHF
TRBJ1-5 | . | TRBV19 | CASSPAPGQPQHF
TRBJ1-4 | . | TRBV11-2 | CASSFGHHSTNEKLFF
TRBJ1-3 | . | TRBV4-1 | CASSQDPIGNTIYF
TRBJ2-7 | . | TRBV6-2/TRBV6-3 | CASSAIAGDSVSYEQYF
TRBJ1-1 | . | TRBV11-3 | CASSLGGFDTEAFF
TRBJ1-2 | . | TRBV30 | CAWSVALNYGYTF
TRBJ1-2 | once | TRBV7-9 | CASSFGQVYGYTF
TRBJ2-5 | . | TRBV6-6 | CASSRQGEETQYF
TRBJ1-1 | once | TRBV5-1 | CASSNGQGRNTEAFF
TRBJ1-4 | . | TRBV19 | CASSHRGQKLFF
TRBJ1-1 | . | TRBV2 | CASSEQGGTEAFF
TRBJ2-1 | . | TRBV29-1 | CSGPRGSWFF
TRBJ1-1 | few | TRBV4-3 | CASSLDRDRDLEAFF
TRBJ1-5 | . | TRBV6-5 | CASSRRGSNQPQHF
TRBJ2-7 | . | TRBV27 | CASSLGTAYEQYF
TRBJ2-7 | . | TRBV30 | CAFTTNPATSVEQYF
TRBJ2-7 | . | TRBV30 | CAWSVLGGAYEQYF